Included here is one TCR beta chain sequence, with context. Its matching antigen is unknown. The germline V and J ends were trimmed by 5 bases and 3 bases, with 17 bases remaining between them. The length of the CDR3 is 15 residues. Germline CDR1 reads SEHNR; CDR2 reads FQNEAQ (reference sequence). Produced via immunoSEQ multiplex PCR; TCRdb's table is partial and in-frame only. The sample has approximately 720,000 clones, approximately 90% seen once. The entry originates in a study of shared clonotypes between healthy human individuals. Study as a whole: A few men and a couple of women, aged 18 to 49, were donors. Study observations and caveats: Depth of sequencing was expected to influence donor clonotype sharing.

Terminally differentiated effector memory CD45RA+ cells were excluded from the naive CD8 cells, which were CD45RO-negative and positively selected for CCR7. The clonotype originates from a man aged 25 to 40 in good health. This chain joins TRBV7-9 and TRBJ2-7; D ambiguous. Sequenced sample: naive CD8+ T cells sorted from blood. DNA of the CDR3: TGTGCCAGCAGCACACGGACCGCTGGGATCTACGAGCAGTACTTC. Its protein is CASSTRTAGIYEQYF. Variable domain in full (rest from reference TRBV7-9 and TRBJ2-7): DTGVSQNPRHKITKRGQNVTFRCDPISEHNRLYWYRQTLGQGPEFLTYFQNEAQLEKSRLLSDRFSAERPKGSFSTLEIQRTEQGDSAMYLCASSTRTAGIYEQYFGPGTRLTVT.